This record looks at one TCR beta chain sequence and its context. The antigen is undetermined. This specimen belongs to a study of shared clonotypes between healthy human individuals. This CDR3 spans 14 amino acids. Germline V gives CDR1 SGHTA, CDR2 FQGNSA. With V trimmed by 4 bases and J by 3 bases, 1 base remained unmatched. Into CD45RA+ naive and CD45RA-negative memory subsets, the CD4+ cells were split. TCRdb's copy holds only in-frame clones and misses some; the assay was immunoSEQ multiplex PCR. The profile covers 2 million to 2.5 million clones, with approximately 94% appearing a single time and around 0.13% taken by the ten largest. General study findings and limits: Inspection by rarefaction showed sorted-subset sequencing to be incomplete despite large depth.

The rearrangement joins TRBV7-2 to TRBJ2-7; 12 bases agree with TRBD2. This TCR was sampled from a young man in good health. The sample consisted of naive CD4+ T cells sorted from blood. Subset indicated: CD45RA+ positively selected. The CDR3 reads CASSWTSGNYEQYF. CDR3 sequence (DNA): TGTGCCAGCAGCTGGACTAGCGGGAACTACGAGCAGTACTTC.